One and the same sample provided the 20 T cell receptor beta chains below, sequenced in a study of OX40 agonist ivuxolimab in advanced cancers. The receptor library was made with the immunoSEQ multiplex PCR assay. Not all clones reach the TCRdb copy of this immuneACCESS table, which keeps in-frame sequences only. Checked studies attribute under half of the gap to unresolved V genes and leave the rest unexplained. The sample has 75,000 to 85,000 clones on record, roughly 84% of them singletons. Clones ranked in the top ten supply around 0.26% of the sample. Sequencing was performed on CD4+ or CD8+ T cells sorted from blood, taken in a trial of the OX40 agonist ivuxolimab. The source of these receptors is an adult with an advanced solid tumor such as melanoma, head and neck, liver or kidney cancer.

Points on this clone: An end of the junction does not agree with germline; a read error may underlie this. This chain connects TRBV5-6 to TRBJ1-1; D gene ambiguous. Looked up from germline, CDR1 is SGHDT and CDR2 is YYEEEE. The CDR3 has 13 amino acids. CDR3 protein: CASSLVTGRTIRF. Here the CDR3 DNA reads TGTGCCAGCAGCTTGGTAACGGGCAGGACGATACGCTTT.

The gene calls are TRBV19 and TRBJ2-6; the D gene could be TRBD1 or TRBD2 (6 bases each). Germline lookup yields CDR1 LNHDA and CDR2 SQIVND (reference sequence). The length of the CDR3 is 17 residues. Trimming took off 5 bases at V and 0 bases at J, with 14 bases between the two ends. As DNA, the CDR3 is TGTGCCAGTAGTGCGGGACATCTGAGCTCTGGGGCCAACGTCCTGACTTTC. Translated: CASSAGHLSSGANVLTF. Supplemented by reference TRBV19 and TRBJ2-6, the full variable domain reads DGGITQSPKYLFRKEGQNVTLSCEQNLNHDAMYWYRQDPGQGLRLIYYSQIVNDFQKGDIAEGYSVSREKKESFPLTVTSAQKNPTAFYLCASSAGHLSSGANVLTFGAGSRLTVL.

The chain has TRBV2 and TRBJ2-3; D possibly corresponds to TRBD2 (5 bases). This CDR3 has 14 residues. The germline gives CDR1 SNHLY, CDR2 FYNNEI. The V gene lost 6 bases and the J gene lost 6 bases, with 16 bases spanning the gap. CDR3 protein: CASRSRVTRDTQYF. The DNA of the CDR3 is TGTGCCAGCAGGTCGCGGGTAACCAGGGATACGCAGTATTTT.

This chain uses TRBV7-9 with TRBJ2-5; D remains ambiguous. V was pared by 1 base and J by 5 bases, with 8 bases between. Germline V gene data show CDR1 as SEHNR and CDR2 as FQNEAQ (reference sequence). The CDR3 is 13 residues long. CDR3 residues: CASSLGSMETQYF. CDR3 nucleotide sequence: TGTGCCAGCAGCTTAGGATCGATGGAGACCCAGTACTTC. Together with reference TRBV7-9 and TRBJ2-5, the CDR3 gives the full variable domain: DTGVSQNPRHKITKRGQNVTFRCDPISEHNRLYWYRQTLGQGPEFLTYFQNEAQLEKSRLLSDRFSAERPKGSFSTLEIQRTEQGDSAMYLCASSLGSMETQYFGPGTRLLVL.

This sequence joins TRBV6-1 and TRBJ1-3; TRBD1 might be the D (6 bases). Germline CDR1 is MNHNS and CDR2 is SASEGT. V was pared by 7 bases and J by 0 bases, with 13 bases between. This CDR3 region has 15 residues. CDR3 sequence (DNA): TGTGCCAGCATTCTTGGACAGAGCTCTGGAAACACCATATATTTT. It is translated as CASILGQSSGNTIYF.

V is TRBV6-6 and J is TRBJ2-7, with a possible D match to TRBD2 (5 bases). Trimming left V 0 bases short and J 3 bases short, with 12 bases between. Germline CDR1 is MNHNY and CDR2 is SVGAGI (reference sequence). CDR3 size: 15 residues. CDR3 region: CASSYSTRDLYEQYF. The CDR3 DNA sequence: TGTGCCAGCAGTTACTCAACTAGAGACCTCTACGAGCAGTACTTC.

V gene TRBV21-1 combines with J gene TRBJ2-7; the table's D call, TRBD2, was not checked against the DNA. TRBV21-1 is a listed pseudogene. CDR3 length: 16 residues. In DNA, the CDR3 is TGTGCCAGCAGCGCAAGAAATAAGGGAGGCAACCCCGAGCAGTACTTC. Amino acid sequence: CASSARNKGGNPEQYF.

The rearrangement uses TRBV5-4 and TRBJ2-3, with TRBD1 as a possible D gene (5 bases). The V end was cut by 0 bases, the J end by 3 bases, with 14 bases between. CDR3 length: 16 amino acids. In germline, CDR1 is SGHNT, CDR2 YYREEE (reference sequence). This CDR3 is CASSLAARAKTDTQYF. As DNA, the CDR3 is TGTGCCAGCAGCTTGGCCGCCAGGGCTAAAACAGATACGCAGTATTTT. The complete variable domain, with remaining parts taken from reference TRBV5-4 and TRBJ2-3, reads ETGVTQSPTHLIKTRGQQVTLRCSSQSGHNTVSWYQQALGQGPQFIFQYYREEENGRGNFPPRFSGLQFPNYSSELNVNALELDDSALYLCASSLAARAKTDTQYFGPGTRLTVL.

This clone has more than one count but fewer than ten. This chain uses TRBV7-3 with TRBJ2-3, with unresolved D. There are 12 residues in the CDR3. The V gene lost 5 bases and the J gene lost 14 bases, with 17 bases spanning the gap. The germline CDR1 and CDR2 sequences are SGHTA and FQGTGA. The CDR3 sequence: CASSPGPPPPYF. CDR3 sequence (DNA): TGTGCCAGCAGCCCCGGACCCCCACCCCCGTATTTT.

This clone was detected once. The chain uses TRBV4-1 and TRBJ1-1; D is perhaps TRBD1 (6 bases). Trimming took 1 base from V and 3 from J, leaving 15 bases between them. Germline V gives CDR1 MGHRA, CDR2 YSYEKL. The CDR3 covers 16 residues. The CDR3 loop reads CASSQGGYREDTEAFF. The CDR3 DNA follows: TGCGCCAGCAGCCAAGGAGGATACAGGGAAGACACTGAAGCTTTCTTT.

The chain carries TRBV7-9 and TRBJ1-3; no clear D gene. The CDR3 loop spans 16 amino acids. Germline lookup yields CDR1 SEHNR and CDR2 FQNEAQ (reference sequence). The V end lost 1 base, the J end lost 4 bases, and 14 bases lay between the germline ends. CDR3 nucleotides: TGTGCCAGCAGCTTAGTAACGTCTCCTGGGGGAAACACCATATATTTT. Amino acid sequence: CASSLVTSPGGNTIYF.

The chain carries TRBV18 and TRBJ2-7; 8 nucleotides agree with TRBD2. The V segment lost 2 bases and the J segment 4 bases; nucleotides outside the gene matches: 13. CDR3 length equals 17 residues. Germline assignment: CDR1 KGHSH and CDR2 LQKENI. The DNA of the CDR3 is TGTGCCAGCTCACCAAGTTCGGCTAGCGGGCGAGCTTACGAGCAGTACTTC. It is translated as CASSPSSASGRAYEQYF. Looking up the rest from reference TRBV18 and TRBJ2-7 gives the full variable domain: NAGVMQNPRHLVRRRGQEARLRCSPMKGHSHVYWYRQLPEEGLKFMVYLQKENIIDESGMPKERFSAEFPKEGPSILRIQQVVRGDSAAYFCASSPSSASGRAYEQYFGPGTRLTVT.

The J gene is TRBJ2-1, the V gene TRBV27; D is undetermined. The CDR3 totals 12 residues. V was cut by 5 bases and J by 3 bases, with 5 bases left in between. The germline gives CDR1 MNHEY, CDR2 SMNVEV (reference sequence). The CDR3 DNA sequence: TGTGCCAGCAGTCCCGACTACAATGAGCAGTTCTTC. Amino acids: CASSPDYNEQFF.

The chain joins TRBV28 to TRBJ1-1, with 8 bases fitting TRBD1. The V gene end was trimmed by 6 bases and the J gene end by 4 bases; junction bases not matched to a gene: 7. CDR3 length equals 14 residues. Looked up from germline, CDR1 is MDHEN and CDR2 is SYDVKM. CDR3 sequence: CASRSGQGGTEAFF. CDR3 DNA sequence: TGTGCCAGCAGGAGCGGACAGGGAGGCACTGAAGCTTTCTTT. Together with reference TRBV28 and TRBJ1-1, the CDR3 gives the full variable domain: DVKVTQSSRYLVKRTGEKVFLECVQDMDHENMFWYRQDPGLGLRLIYFSYDVKMKEKGDIPEGYSVSREKKERFSLILESASTNQTSMYLCASRSGQGGTEAFFGQGTRLTVV.

The chain carries TRBV7-2 and TRBJ2-1; 10 nucleotides match TRBD2. Germline loops: CDR1 SGHTA, CDR2 FQGNSA. CDR3 length equals 13 residues. V was pared by 4 bases and J by 7 bases, with 1 base of the junction left unmatched. The chain's CDR3 is CASSWTSGNEQFF. The CDR3 region has the DNA TGTGCCAGCAGCTGGACTAGCGGTAATGAGCAGTTCTTC.

This clone was seen a few times. V gene TRBV18 combines with J gene TRBJ1-1; 9 bases agree with TRBD1. The CDR3 length is 15 residues. Germline V gene lookup returns CDR1 KGHSH and CDR2 LQKENI. The ends lost 3 bases at V and 13 bases at J; junction bases unmatched: 15. In DNA form, the CDR3 reads TGTGCCAGCTCACCTCTACAGGGGGCGATTGAGGGTGGTTTCTTT. Its translation: CASSPLQGAIEGGFF. The variable domain in full, completed from reference TRBV18 and TRBJ1-1, reads NAGVMQNPRHLVRRRGQEARLRCSPMKGHSHVYWYRQLPEEGLKFMVYLQKENIIDESGMPKERFSAEFPKEGPSILRIQQVVRGDSAAYFCASSPLQGAIEGGFFGQGTRLTVV.

The chain links TRBV6-1 to TRBJ1-1; no firm D call. V was trimmed by 4 bases and J by 8 bases, leaving 11 bases between them. Per the germline V gene, CDR1 is MNHNS and CDR2 is SASEGT. The CDR3 totals 12 residues. The CDR3 DNA reads as TGTGCCAGCAGTGCCTGGGGTAGAGAAGCTTTCTTT. This encodes CASSAWGREAFF.

The V gene is TRBV10-1, the J gene TRBJ2-2; 11 bases match TRBD2. J was trimmed by 9 bases and V by 6 bases; bases with no gene match: 6. The CDR3 is made up of 14 amino acids. Germline assignment: CDR1 WNHNN and CDR2 SYGVQD (reference sequence). The CDR3 protein is CASSPVAGGRELFF. CDR3 nucleotide sequence: TGCGCCAGCAGCCCCGTAGCGGGAGGGCGGGAGCTGTTTTTT.

The rearrangement uses TRBV6-9 and TRBJ2-1; no clear D gene. Per germline, CDR1 MNHGY and CDR2 SVAAGI. V lost 4 bases and J 5 bases, leaving 9 bases between the germline ends. The CDR3 extends over 13 amino acids. The CDR3 loop reads CASSCDIDNEQFF. The CDR3 region has the DNA TGTGCCAGCAGTTGCGACATAGACAATGAGCAGTTCTTC.

The rearrangement joins TRBV27 to TRBJ2-7; 7 bases are shared with TRBD2. CDR3 length equals 14 residues. From germline, CDR1 is MNHEY and CDR2 SMNVEV (reference sequence). With V trimmed by 4 bases and J by 3 bases, 6 bases remained unmatched. The chain's CDR3 is CASSSRGSFYEQYF. CDR3 sequence (DNA): TGTGCCAGCAGTTCTCGCGGGAGCTTCTACGAGCAGTACTTC.